This T cell receptor (beta chain) was profiled in a study of blood T cell repertoires in COVID-19. Study in general: Symptom resolution, clearance, or two negative PCRs marked donors in Cohort 3 as recovered.

Clones were sequenced by immunoSEQ multiplex PCR, and TCRdb holds only the in-frame ones, with some missing. The table lists roughly 200,000 clones, about 85% of them singletons. Participants reported their clinical history, and cohort assignment relied on those reports. The TCR was taken from a woman aged 40 to 50 in a cohort exposed to, infected with or recovered from COVID-19 (not recorded which). Material for sequencing was PBMCs or T cells enriched from blood (not recorded which).

CDR3 DNA sequence: TGTGCCAGCAGCCAGCGGGACGGATATGGCTACACCTTC. Residues: CASSQRDGYGYTF. The chain has TRBV3-1 (or the pseudogene TRBV3-2) and TRBJ1-2; a possible D gene is TRBD1 (5 bases). The CDR3 has 13 residues. Trimming cost V 3 bases and J 5 bases, with 10 bases left between them. Germline CDR1 is LGHDT and CDR2 is YNNKEL (reference sequence).